The clone carrying this T cell receptor (beta chain) was recorded many times. Unique molecular identifiers were linked by the library to individual cDNA molecules. TCRdb called the RACE reads again in MiXCR, with one record for every CDR3 protein. The data show 95,000 to 100,000 distinct CDR3 sequences, with roughly 12% seen just once and approximately 2% held by the top ten. This record belongs to a study of human T cells and chemical hapten exposure. Across the study: Sensitization involved placing 2% DPC onto a roughly 2 cm by roughly 2 cm region of upper inner arm skin. Patch tests put 0.01% DPC on the upper back, read at 6 days.

Trimming took off 0 bases at V and 0 bases at J, with 12 bases between the two ends. Germline V CDR1 and CDR2: MNHNY, SVGAGI (reference sequence). The CDR3 spans 16 residues. As to time point: patch test 1, 2 weeks after DPC sensitization. Treatment of the sample: therapeutic diphenylcyclopropenone sensitization with weekly scalp DPC. At patch-test visits, sampling came before the patch test. The receptor's source is a middle-aged woman with alopecia areata. Some clones in this sample may be carry-over from other donors' samples. J is TRBJ2-7 and V is TRBV6-6; D tentatively reads TRBD1 or TRBD2 (5 bases each). The sequenced sample was whole blood, obtained in connection with sensitization to the hapten diphenylcyclopropenone (DPC). CDR3 amino acids: CASSYSAGTASYEQYF. The CDR3 DNA reads as TGTGCCAGCAGTTACTCGGCCGGGACGGCCTCCTACGAGCAGTACTTC.